This entry describes one TCR beta chain. The antigen is unknown. Profiled with immunoSEQ multiplex PCR; TCRdb holds only in-frame clones, not every one. Counted here are 100,000 to 150,000 clones, about 91% occurring once; the ten biggest clones make up around 1.1%. Germline CDR1 and CDR2: SGHRS and YFSETQ. V dropped 4 bases and J dropped 4; count of bases not matched to a gene: 6. The CDR3 sequence is 14 residues long. The sample originates from a study of cytomegalovirus exposure and HLA in healthy donors. The study's findings and limits: The dataset shows that most TCR sequences were rare, while some public TCRs occurred in many donors. Cytomegalovirus status was reportedly diagnosed by the classifier with high specificity and sensitivity.

The source is a woman aged 18-30 years in good health and CMV-seronegative. The sample was PBMCs. The rearrangement uses TRBV5-1 and TRBJ1-2, with 8 bases identical to TRBD1. The CDR3 DNA reads TGCGCCAGCAGCCCAGGGGGCGCGAGCTATGGCTACACCTTC. Amino acid sequence: CASSPGGASYGYTF.